This T cell receptor (beta chain) is from a study of blood T cell repertoires in COVID-19. About the study: The samples span acute and convalescent COVID-19 from the United States, Italy and Spain. From T cells, B-cell-depleted T cells, or PBMCs came the material, which was cDNA or gDNA.

In the source study's methods: Reference gene primer amplification yielded estimated nucleated cell counts. TCRdb keeps only in-frame clones here, not all; method: immunoSEQ multiplex PCR. V, J and clone size are those of that table, while D and trimming were read from the DNA. Here the sample spans 15,000 to 20,000 clones, roughly 93% being singletons. Deletions cut 6 bases from V and 7 bases from J, with 13 bases between. CDR3 size: 12 residues. CDR1 LNHDA and CDR2 SQIVND come from the germline V gene (reference sequence). This sequence joins TRBV19 and TRBJ2-7; D is unclear. The sequenced sample consisted of peripheral blood. This receptor was identified in a human donor in a cohort sampled during active COVID-19. In nucleotides, the CDR3 is TGTGCCAGTAGCCACCCCAACAGAGAGCAGTACTTC. Translated, it gives CASSHPNREQYF.